This is a list of T cell receptor beta chains from one sample in a study of T cells after yellow fever vaccination. MiXCR, run by TCRdb on the 5' RACE reads, gives a single entry per CDR3 protein. The sample records a few hundred thousand distinct CDR3 sequences, 3.6% being singletons. Sequenced here: PBMCs, sampled on the day of the yellow fever booster vaccination. The receptor set was obtained from a man younger than 30 who received the YFV17D yellow fever vaccine. CDR3s include the opening cysteine and the closing phenylalanine or tryptophan. Fields, in order: J gene, D gene, clone size, V gene, CDR3 DNA, CDR3 protein. D genes are given only for firm matches. Size is stated for part of the rows, as once, few or many counts, or as a class when the clone is expanded.

j_call: TRBJ2-5; d_call: NA; clone_size: many; v_call: TRBV5-4; cdr3_nt: TGTGCCAGCAGCGGCCGGGACATCCAAGAGACCCAGTACTTC; cdr3_aa: CASSGRDIQETQYF
j_call: TRBJ1-2; d_call: TRBD1; clone_size: NA; v_call: TRBV20-1; cdr3_nt: TGCAGTGCACGGACAGGGCTTGATGACTATGGCTACACCTTC; cdr3_aa: CSARTGLDDYGYTF
j_call: TRBJ1-1; d_call: NA; clone_size: many; v_call: TRBV4-2; cdr3_nt: TGTGCCAGCAGCCCAAACCCCCGGGGGGGGCGAACTGAAGCTTTCTTT; cdr3_aa: CASSPNPRGGRTEAFF
j_call: TRBJ2-5; d_call: NA; clone_size: many; v_call: TRBV12-3/TRBV12-4; cdr3_nt: TGTGCCAGCAGCTCCCCGGGACCAATAGAAGAGACCCAGTACTTC; cdr3_aa: CASSSPGPIEETQYF
j_call: TRBJ2-1; d_call: TRBD2; clone_size: once; v_call: TRBV11-1; cdr3_nt: TGTGCCAGCAGCACTCCTCCGGGACTAGCTATCGATGAGCAGTTCTTC; cdr3_aa: CASSTPPGLAIDEQFF
j_call: TRBJ2-2; d_call: NA; clone_size: many; v_call: TRBV6-2/TRBV6-3; cdr3_nt: TGTGCCAGCAGTTACTCACCGGGAGAGAACGGGGAGCTGTTTTTT; cdr3_aa: CASSYSPGENGELFF
j_call: TRBJ1-1; d_call: NA; clone_size: many; v_call: TRBV18; cdr3_nt: TGTGCCAGCTCACCTGGTTGGGCAGACCTTGAAGCTTTCTTT; cdr3_aa: CASSPGWADLEAFF
j_call: TRBJ2-1; d_call: NA; clone_size: many; v_call: TRBV5-1; cdr3_nt: TGCGCCAGCAGCCTACGACATCCCAATGAGCAGTTCTTC; cdr3_aa: CASSLRHPNEQFF
j_call: TRBJ2-2; d_call: NA; clone_size: many; v_call: TRBV24-1; cdr3_nt: TGTGCCACCAGTGATAGTGGGGTTGGAGCCGGGGAGCTGTTTTTT; cdr3_aa: CATSDSGVGAGELFF
j_call: TRBJ2-7; d_call: NA; clone_size: NA; v_call: TRBV15; cdr3_nt: TGTGCCACCAGCAGGGTAGGGGTCTACGAGCAGTACTTC; cdr3_aa: CATSRVGVYEQYF
j_call: TRBJ2-5; d_call: TRBD2; clone_size: NA; v_call: TRBV5-4; cdr3_nt: TGTGCCAGCAGCTCCAGGACTAGCGGACAAGAGACCCAGTACTTC; cdr3_aa: CASSSRTSGQETQYF
j_call: TRBJ1-5; d_call: TRBD1; clone_size: NA; v_call: TRBV12-3/TRBV12-4; cdr3_nt: TGTGCCAGCAGTTTCAGGGCAGGGGGTCAGCCCCAGCATTTT; cdr3_aa: CASSFRAGGQPQHF
j_call: TRBJ2-2; d_call: NA; clone_size: few; v_call: TRBV12-5; cdr3_nt: TGTGCTAGTGCCCTGGAGGGTGACCCGAACACCGGGGAGCTGTTTTTT; cdr3_aa: CASALEGDPNTGELFF